These 4 T cell receptor beta chains originate from one sample sequenced in a study of T cell repertoires in cytomegalovirus infection. TCRdb re-derived calls from the reads in MiXCR, one entry per CDR3 protein. The sample has around 710,000 distinct CDR3 sequences, about 29% seen once; the top ten hold around 13%. These TCRs are of unknown antigen specificity. The specimen comprised cultured CD8+ T cells from PBMCs, sampled from culture after CMV antigen stimulation. These receptors were taken from a human donor in good health (CMV status not recorded). Some clones in this sample may be carry-over from other donors' samples.

This clonotype was observed a handful of times. The V gene is TRBV11-2, the J gene TRBJ1-6; weak D call: TRBD1 (5 bases). The V end was cut by 5 bases, the J end by 9 bases, with 20 bases between. CDR3 length equals 16 residues. Germline values: CDR1 SGHAT, CDR2 FQNNGV. The CDR3 here is CASSAAGGTVGSPLHF. The CDR3 DNA follows: TGTGCCAGCAGCGCAGCAGGAGGGACCGTGGGTTCACCCCTCCACTTT.

This clonotype was observed a single time. The J gene is TRBJ1-1, the V gene TRBV9, with D possibly TRBD1 on 5 matching bases. Germline V gene lookup returns CDR1 SGDLS and CDR2 YYNGEE. V was cut by 0 bases and J by 1 base, with 16 bases left in between. This CDR3 region has 17 residues. CDR3 amino acids: CASSVVLRGDPNTEAFF. The CDR3 DNA reads TGTGCCAGCAGCGTAGTTTTAAGGGGAGATCCGAACACTGAAGCTTTCTTT.

The chain is built from TRBV5-6 and TRBJ1-4; tentative D call: TRBD1 (5 bases). This CDR3 region has 13 residues. Deletions cut 0 bases from V and 11 bases from J, with 11 bases between. Germline values: CDR1 SGHDT, CDR2 YYEEEE. CDR3 DNA: TGTGCCAGCAGCTTGGCCATATCAGGGAAACTGTTTTTT. It translates to CASSLAISGKLFF.

This clonotype was counted a few times. The genes are TRBV28 and TRBJ2-3; TRBD2 agrees at 13 bases. J was trimmed by 2 bases and V by 7 bases; bases with no gene match: 12. CDR3 length: 18 amino acids. Germline V gene data show CDR1 as MDHEN and CDR2 as SYDVKM. The CDR3: CASTMTSGGPNPTDTQYF. CDR3 in DNA: TGTGCCAGCACCATGACTAGCGGGGGGCCAAACCCCACAGATACGCAGTATTTT.